This T cell receptor (beta chain) was recorded in a study of Ad26.COV2.S vaccination and SARS-CoV-2 variants. The method was immunoSEQ multiplex PCR; TCRdb's version includes in-frame clones alone and lacks a portion of them. There are 300,000 to 350,000 clones in the sample; about 88% occur only once, and roughly 10% lies in the top ten. Trimming shortened V by 8 bases and J by 9 bases, and 29 bases separated the two germline ends. The CDR3 is 16 amino acids. Germline V gene sequence: CDR1 MDHEN, CDR2 SYDVKM. Treatment described: 19 received Ad26.COV2.S at low or high dose, single or two shots; 5 received placebo; per-sample allocation not given. Sampling happened 63 days after the first vaccine or placebo injection.

This chain uses TRBV28 with TRBJ2-7; D uncertain. Source: peripheral blood, taken in a trial of Ad26.COV2.S vaccine versus placebo. The sequence came from a person aged 18-60 years who received the Ad26.COV2.S COVID-19 vaccine or a placebo. CDR3 protein: CASGGIGSVDSSGQYF. CDR3 in DNA: TGTGCCAGCGGCGGTATAGGGTCGGTCGATTCGTCGGGGCAGTACTTC.